Listed below are T cell receptor beta chains from one sample, sequenced in a study of shared clonotypes between healthy human individuals. TCRdb's table, derived via immunoSEQ multiplex PCR, lists solely in-frame clones and lacks some. The sample contains over 2 million clones, around 92% of which appear only once. Input material: naive CD4+ T cells from PBMCs. Source of these receptors: a man younger than 30 in good health. Some clones in this sample may be carry-over from other donors' samples. The CDR3 runs from the conserved cysteine through the conserved F or W. A D gene is named only where the DNA matches it firmly. Rows may omit the clone size; those that give it use once, few, many or a size class.

V gene,clone size,D gene,J gene,CDR3 DNA,CDR3 protein
TRBV29-1,few,-,TRBJ1-4,TGCAGCGTTTCCAGGCCAGCAACTAATGAAAAACTGTTTTTT,CSVSRPATNEKLFF
TRBV9,-,-,TRBJ2-1,TGTGCCAGCAGTCTAACCGCGGGACACCTTTACAATGAGCAGTTCTTC,CASSLTAGHLYNEQFF
TRBV29-1,-,TRBD2,TRBJ2-5,TGCAGCGTCCAAAAAACCCGGACTAGCGGTGGTTGGGAGACCCAGTACTTC,CSVQKTRTSGGWETQYF
TRBV5-4,-,TRBD2,TRBJ2-3,TGTGCCAGCAGCTTGGCGGTAGCGGGGAGCACAGATACGCAGTATTTT,CASSLAVAGSTDTQYF
TRBV25-1,-,TRBD1,TRBJ2-3,TGTGCCAGCAGTGACCCTCGGGACAGACCCACAGATACGCAGTATTTT,CASSDPRDRPTDTQYF
TRBV7-3,once,-,TRBJ2-1,TGTGCCAGCAGCTTAAGGAGCGACCCGTACAATGAGCAGTTCTTC,CASSLRSDPYNEQFF
TRBV7-2,-,-,TRBJ1-2,TGTGCCAGCAGCTTAGCTGTCCACGCCGATGGCTACACCTTC,CASSLAVHADGYTF
TRBV7-9,-,TRBD2,TRBJ2-1,TGTGCCAGCAGCACCACCACGGGACTAGCGGGGGAGCAGTTCTTC,CASSTTTGLAGEQFF
TRBV5-1,-,TRBD1,TRBJ2-2,TGCGCCAGCAGCATCCAAGGACAGGCGAACACCGGGGAGCTGTTTTTT,CASSIQGQANTGELFF
TRBV5-4,-,-,TRBJ1-1,TGTGCCAGCAGCGATCCCTTGAACACTGAAGCTTTCTTT,CASSDPLNTEAFF
TRBV18,-,-,TRBJ1-1,TGTGCCAGCTCACCAAAGGGTTCAGCTTTCTTT,CASSPKGSAFF
TRBV4-1,-,TRBD1,TRBJ2-2,TGCGCCAGCAGCCAAAACCGAGTTCCGGGACAGGTAGACACCGGGGAGCTGTTTTTT,CASSQNRVPGQVDTGELFF
TRBV15,-,TRBD2,TRBJ2-3,TGTGCCACCAGCAAACGGACTAGCGGGGACCCCACAGATACGCAGTATTTT,CATSKRTSGDPTDTQYF
TRBV18,-,-,TRBJ2-2,TGTGCCAGCTCCGGAACTAGGGGGAAGAGTGACACCGGGGAGCTGTTTTTT,CASSGTRGKSDTGELFF
TRBV27,-,-,TRBJ1-2,TGTGCCAGCAGTTTATCGAACAGGGCAGTTGGCTACACCTTC,CASSLSNRAVGYTF
TRBV9,-,TRBD2,TRBJ2-7,TGTGCCAGCAGCCCCCGAGGGGAGGGATACGAGCAGTACTTC,CASSPRGEGYEQYF
TRBV5-1,-,-,TRBJ1-4,TGCGCCAGCAGCTTGCGAACCTCGGGGGCGGCTAATGAAAAACTGTTTTTT,CASSLRTSGAANEKLFF
TRBV19,once,-,TRBJ2-5,TGTGCCAGCCAGTCCCCGACAAAGCGGGCTCCGCTGGAGACCCAGTACTTC,CASQSPTKRAPLETQYF
TRBV7-2,-,-,TRBJ1-5,TGTGCCAGCACCATGGGGGAGGTTGACTGGTATAGCAATCAGCCCCAGCATTTT,CASTMGEVDWYSNQPQHF
TRBV28,-,-,TRBJ1-1,TGTGCCAGCAGTTTGGGGCGGCACAAATTCAACACTGAAGCTTTCTTT,CASSLGRHKFNTEAFF
TRBV19,-,-,TRBJ1-5,TGTGCCAGTGCTACAGGAAATAGCAATCAGCCCCAGCATTTT,CASATGNSNQPQHF
TRBV19,-,TRBD1,TRBJ1-2,TGTGCCAGTAGTGCTTGGGACAGAAGTAACTATGGCTACACCTTC,CASSAWDRSNYGYTF
TRBV2,-,-,TRBJ2-5,TGTGCCAGCATGGCCGGGGGGGACAGGGATGAGACCCAGTACTTC,CASMAGGDRDETQYF
TRBV4-2,-,TRBD2,TRBJ2-3,TGTGCCAGCAGCCAAGTACTGGTACTAGCGGGAGGGCCAGGTGGCACAGATACGCAGTATTTT,CASSQVLVLAGGPGGTDTQYF
TRBV5-6,-,TRBD2,TRBJ2-2,TGTGCCAGCAGCAGAACTAGCGGGAAGGACCACCGGAACACCGGGGAGCTGTTTTTT,CASSRTSGKDHRNTGELFF
TRBV15,-,-,TRBJ2-6,TGTGCCACCAGCAGAGGCGCAGGGACTGGGGCCAACGTCCTGACTTTC,CATSRGAGTGANVLTF
TRBV5-1,-,-,TRBJ2-1,TGCGCCAGCAGCCGCGTCGGGGGAGCTATCTACAATGAGCAGTTCTTC,CASSRVGGAIYNEQFF
TRBV19,once,-,TRBJ1-2,TGTGCCAGTAGTATTAGCCGCGGATATGGCTACACCTTC,CASSISRGYGYTF
TRBV5-1,-,-,TRBJ1-3,TGCGCCAGCAGCCCCCTCAGCGCTGGAAACACCATATATTTT,CASSPLSAGNTIYF
TRBV20-1,-,TRBD2,TRBJ2-5,TGCAGTGCTAGGGCGGGGGGGACCCAGTACTTC,CSARAGGTQYF
TRBV5-4,few,TRBD1,TRBJ1-5,TGTGCCAGCAGCTCAGGGGGAAATCAGCCCCAGCATTTT,CASSSGGNQPQHF
TRBV2,-,-,TRBJ1-1,TGTGCCAGCAGTGTTGGGGGGGCCGGGAACACTGAAGCTTTCTTT,CASSVGGAGNTEAFF
TRBV19,-,-,TRBJ1-1,TGTGCCAGTAGCCTTTCCACCCCGCTTATTATGAACACTGAAGCTTTCTTT,CASSLSTPLIMNTEAFF
TRBV7-9,-,TRBD1,TRBJ1-5,TGTGCCAGCAGACCTGGACAGGGGGATCAGCCCCAGCATTTT,CASRPGQGDQPQHF
TRBV7-3,-,-,TRBJ1-1,TGTGCCAGCAGCCCTAGGCAAGGGTGGCCAAGGGAAGCTTTCTTT,CASSPRQGWPREAFF
TRBV7-8,-,-,TRBJ1-1,TGTGCCAGCAGCTTATCCCCGGAAGGATGGGGGGCCAGCGATGAAGCTTTCTTT,CASSLSPEGWGASDEAFF
TRBV7-2,-,-,TRBJ1-5,TGTGCCAGCAGTTTAGGGATAGGGGGCAATCAGCCCCAGCATTTT,CASSLGIGGNQPQHF
TRBV9,-,TRBD2,TRBJ2-5,TGTGCCAGCAGCGTAGGGCTAGCGGGGTTACAAGAGACCCAGTACTTC,CASSVGLAGLQETQYF
TRBV5-1,-,-,TRBJ2-1,TGCGCCAGCAGCCGGTCATCTTCGAACAATGAGCAGTTCTTC,CASSRSSSNNEQFF
TRBV4-3,-,-,TRBJ1-2,TGCGCCAGCAGCCAAGTAATAGGGGGTTTTGGCTACACCTTC,CASSQVIGGFGYTF
TRBV7-9,-,-,TRBJ2-2,TGTGCCAGCAGCTCGTATAGTGGATCTACCGGGGAGCTGTTTTTT,CASSSYSGSTGELFF
TRBV5-1,-,TRBD2,TRBJ2-1,TGCGCCAGCAGGATAGCGGGGCCGTTTGAAGATGAGCAGTTCTTC,CASRIAGPFEDEQFF